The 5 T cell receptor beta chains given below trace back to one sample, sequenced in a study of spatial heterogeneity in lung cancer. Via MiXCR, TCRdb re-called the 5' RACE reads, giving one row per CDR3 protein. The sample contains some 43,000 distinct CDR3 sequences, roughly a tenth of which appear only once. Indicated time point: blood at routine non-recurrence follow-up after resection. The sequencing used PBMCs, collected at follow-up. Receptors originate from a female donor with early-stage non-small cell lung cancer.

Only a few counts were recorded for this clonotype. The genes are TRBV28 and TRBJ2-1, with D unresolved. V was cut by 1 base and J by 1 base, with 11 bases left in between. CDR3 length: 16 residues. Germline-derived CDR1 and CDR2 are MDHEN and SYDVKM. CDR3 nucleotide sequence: TGTGCCAGCAGTTTATCCCGTCAGCCTTCCTACAATGAGCAGTTCTTC. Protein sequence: CASSLSRQPSYNEQFF.

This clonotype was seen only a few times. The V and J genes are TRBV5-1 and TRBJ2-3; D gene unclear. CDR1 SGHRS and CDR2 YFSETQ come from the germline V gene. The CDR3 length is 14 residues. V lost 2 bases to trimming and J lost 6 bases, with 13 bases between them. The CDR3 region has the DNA TGCGCCAGCAGCTTAAGCAGGCAGATGGATACGCAGTATTTT. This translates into CASSLSRQMDTQYF.

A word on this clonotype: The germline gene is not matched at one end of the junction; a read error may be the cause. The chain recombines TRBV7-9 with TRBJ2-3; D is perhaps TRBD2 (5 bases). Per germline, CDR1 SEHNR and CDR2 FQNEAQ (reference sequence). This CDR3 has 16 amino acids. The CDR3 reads CVSSWIPLRGTDTQYF. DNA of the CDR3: TGTGTCAGCAGCTGGATCCCTCTGCGGGGCACAGATACGCAGTATTTT.

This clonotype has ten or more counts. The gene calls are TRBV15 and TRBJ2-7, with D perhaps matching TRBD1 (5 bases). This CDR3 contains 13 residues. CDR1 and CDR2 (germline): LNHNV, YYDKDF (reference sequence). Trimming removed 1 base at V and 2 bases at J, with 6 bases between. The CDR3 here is CATSRVDTYEQYF. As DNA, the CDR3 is TGTGCCACCAGCAGAGTGGACACCTACGAGCAGTACTTC.

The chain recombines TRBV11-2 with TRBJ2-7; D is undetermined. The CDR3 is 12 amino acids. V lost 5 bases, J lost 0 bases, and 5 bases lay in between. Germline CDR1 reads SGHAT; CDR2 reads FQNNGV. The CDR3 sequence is CASSATSYEQYF. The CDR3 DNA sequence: TGTGCCAGCAGCGCGACCTCCTACGAGCAGTACTTC.